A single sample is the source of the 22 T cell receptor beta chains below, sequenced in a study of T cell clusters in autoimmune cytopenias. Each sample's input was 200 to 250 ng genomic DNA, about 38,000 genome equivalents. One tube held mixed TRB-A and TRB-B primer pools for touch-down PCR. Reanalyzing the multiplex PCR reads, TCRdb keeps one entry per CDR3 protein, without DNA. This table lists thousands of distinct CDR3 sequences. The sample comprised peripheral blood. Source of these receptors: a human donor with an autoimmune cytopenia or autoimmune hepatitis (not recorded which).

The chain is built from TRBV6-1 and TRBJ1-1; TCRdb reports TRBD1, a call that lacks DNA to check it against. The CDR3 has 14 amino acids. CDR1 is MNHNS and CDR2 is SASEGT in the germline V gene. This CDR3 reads CASRKSRDSFEAFF.

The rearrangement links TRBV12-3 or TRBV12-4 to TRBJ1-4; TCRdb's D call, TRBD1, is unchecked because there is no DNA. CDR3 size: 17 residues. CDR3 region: CASSYGQVQAHNEKLFF.

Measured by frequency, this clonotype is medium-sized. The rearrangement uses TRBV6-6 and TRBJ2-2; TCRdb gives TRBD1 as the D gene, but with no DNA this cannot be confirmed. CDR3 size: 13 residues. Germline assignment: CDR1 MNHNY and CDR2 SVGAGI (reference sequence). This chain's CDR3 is CASRIRDTGELFF.

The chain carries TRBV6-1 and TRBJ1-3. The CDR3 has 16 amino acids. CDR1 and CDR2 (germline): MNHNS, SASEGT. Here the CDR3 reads CASSVDFWRDGKTIYF.

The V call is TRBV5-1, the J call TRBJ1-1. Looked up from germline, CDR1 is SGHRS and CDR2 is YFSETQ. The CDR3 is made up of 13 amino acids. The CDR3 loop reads CASSLARGLEAFF.

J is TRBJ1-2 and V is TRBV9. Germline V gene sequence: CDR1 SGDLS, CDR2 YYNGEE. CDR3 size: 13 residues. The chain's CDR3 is CASSPDINYGYTF.

The CDR3 loop reads CASGRNYNEQFF. This chain uses TRBV6-1 with TRBJ2-1; TCRdb's assignment of TRBD2 cannot be checked, as there is no DNA. CDR3 length: 12 residues. Germline V CDR1 and CDR2: MNHNS, SASEGT.

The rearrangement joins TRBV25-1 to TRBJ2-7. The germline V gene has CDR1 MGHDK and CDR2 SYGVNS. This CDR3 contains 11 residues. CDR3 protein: CASSEFYEQYF.

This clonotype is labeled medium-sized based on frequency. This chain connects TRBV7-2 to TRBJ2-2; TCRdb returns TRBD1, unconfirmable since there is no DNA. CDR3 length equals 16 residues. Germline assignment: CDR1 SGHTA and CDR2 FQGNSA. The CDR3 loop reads CASSLFRGRTTGELFF.

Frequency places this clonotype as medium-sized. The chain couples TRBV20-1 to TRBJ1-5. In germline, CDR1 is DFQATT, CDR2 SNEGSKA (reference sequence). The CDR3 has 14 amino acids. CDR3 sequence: CSASLGNSNQPQHF.

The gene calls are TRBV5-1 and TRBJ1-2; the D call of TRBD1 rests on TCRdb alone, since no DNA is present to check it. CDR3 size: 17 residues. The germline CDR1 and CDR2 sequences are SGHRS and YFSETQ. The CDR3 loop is CASSLGPGTGGMYGYTF.

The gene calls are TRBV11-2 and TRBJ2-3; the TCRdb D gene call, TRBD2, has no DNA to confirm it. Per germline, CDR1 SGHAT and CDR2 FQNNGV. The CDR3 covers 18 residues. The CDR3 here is CASSLDIGGGVSTDTQYF.

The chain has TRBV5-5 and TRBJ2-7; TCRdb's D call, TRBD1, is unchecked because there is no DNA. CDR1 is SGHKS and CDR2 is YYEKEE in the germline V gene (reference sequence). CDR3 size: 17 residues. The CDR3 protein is CASSLLPGGHLSYEQYF.

This chain's CDR3 is CSARLRQLGDTQYF. The chain joins TRBV20-1 to TRBJ2-3; the D gene TCRdb calls, TRBD1, cannot be checked with no DNA. In germline, CDR1 is DFQATT, CDR2 SNEGSKA (reference sequence). The CDR3 is 14 amino acids.

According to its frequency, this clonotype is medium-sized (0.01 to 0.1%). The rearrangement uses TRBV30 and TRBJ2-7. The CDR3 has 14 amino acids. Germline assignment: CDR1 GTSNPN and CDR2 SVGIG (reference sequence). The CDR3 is CAWSGSLGFGEQYF.

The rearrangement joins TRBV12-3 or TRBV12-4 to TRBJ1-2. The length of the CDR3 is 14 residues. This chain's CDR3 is CASQRTNINYGYTF.

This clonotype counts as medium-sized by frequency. CDR3 in amino acids: CASSPTGDEQYF. The J gene is TRBJ2-7, the V gene TRBV7-9; TCRdb gives TRBD1 as the D gene, but with no DNA this cannot be confirmed. Germline V lookup: CDR1 SEHNR, CDR2 FQNEAQ (reference sequence). The CDR3 runs 12 residues.

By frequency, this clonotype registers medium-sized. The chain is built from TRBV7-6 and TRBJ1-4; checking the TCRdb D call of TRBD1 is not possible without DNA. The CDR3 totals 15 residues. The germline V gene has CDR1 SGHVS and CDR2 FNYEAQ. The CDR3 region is CASSLAGTGHEKLFF.

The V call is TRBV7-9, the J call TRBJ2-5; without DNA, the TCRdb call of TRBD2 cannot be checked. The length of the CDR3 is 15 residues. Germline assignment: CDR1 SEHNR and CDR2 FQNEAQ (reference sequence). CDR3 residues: CASSLLRGGQETQYF.

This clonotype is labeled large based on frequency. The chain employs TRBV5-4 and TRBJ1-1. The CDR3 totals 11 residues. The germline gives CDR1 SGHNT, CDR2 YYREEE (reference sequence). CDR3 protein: CASSLDGLAFF.

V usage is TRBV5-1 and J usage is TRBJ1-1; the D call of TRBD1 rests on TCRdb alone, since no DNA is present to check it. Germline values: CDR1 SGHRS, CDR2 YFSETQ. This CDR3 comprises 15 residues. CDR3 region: CASSYQGPMNTEAFF.

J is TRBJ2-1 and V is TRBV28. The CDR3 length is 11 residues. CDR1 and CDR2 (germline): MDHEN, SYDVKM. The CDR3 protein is CASSLWNEQFF.